This TCR beta chain was documented in a study of T cells in tuberculosis. Study-level background: Sequenced TCRs come from CD1B-GMM tetramer-binding T cells. In South Africa, adults with active tuberculosis were compared with IGRA-negative and latently infected IGRA-positive adolescents.

On average around 95,000 T cells per donor were immunosequenced. Germline CDR1 reads SGHTA; CDR2 reads FQGTGA. The CDR3 extends over 15 amino acids. V gave up 4 bases and J gave up 6 bases, with 17 bases separating them. Findings and limits, study-wide: Active tuberculosis alpha repertoires lay closer to GMM-specific TCRs than controls'.

With regard to this clone: Antigen unknown.

Measured with immunoSEQ multiplex PCR; TCRdb has only the in-frame clones, and not every one. The sample lists around 25,000 clones; roughly 92% were seen once. The material sequenced was PBMCs. The gene calls are TRBV7-3 and TRBJ2-3; possible D gene TRBD2, 6 bases. The origin of this receptor is a donor aged 10 to 29 with latent tuberculosis or without tuberculosis infection. Some clones in this sample may be carry-over from other donors' samples. CDR3 coding DNA: TGTGCCAGCAGCTCGCTAGCGCCTGGCCACGATACGCAGTATTTT. Its translation: CASSSLAPGHDTQYF.